The 24 T cell receptor beta chains given below trace back to one sample, sequenced in a study of CD8 T cells in ankylosing spondylitis (dated by TCRdb to 2016 to 2017). Preparation of the library involved 5' RACE. This sample was sequenced with an Illumina HiSeq 2500. Using fastp trimming at Q25 and MiXCR clonotype assembly, TCRdb reanalyzed the public sequencing data and kept in-frame beta chains. Entries that share a CDR3 protein sequence are merged under the most common genes and DNA. The sample table shows about 96,000 distinct CDR3 sequences, and 8.5% to 9% are seen once. The ten largest clonotypes hold roughly 4.6% of the sample. The specimen sequenced was blood, either unsorted or a sorted T cell fraction (not recorded which). Every receptor here comes from a male donor with ankylosing spondylitis or in good health (not recorded which).

This clonotype was recorded at least ten times. This rearrangement joins TRBV9 to TRBJ2-7; maybe TRBD2 (7 bases). Per germline, CDR1 SGDLS and CDR2 YYNGEE. CDR3 length equals 15 residues. Trimming removed 0 bases from V and 3 bases from J, with 13 bases in between. The CDR3 sequence: CASSVGAGADYEQYF. The CDR3 DNA reads as TGTGCCAGCAGCGTAGGTGCGGGGGCTGACTACGAGCAGTACTTC.

This clonotype has at least ten counts. The V call is TRBV5-1, the J call TRBJ2-1, with 7 nucleotides matching TRBD1. The CDR3 runs 14 residues. The V and J ends lost 2 bases and 6 bases, in that order; junction bases with no gene match: 5. Germline V gene sequence: CDR1 SGHRS, CDR2 YFSETQ. CDR3 bases: TGCGCCAGCAGCTTAATGACAGGGAGCAATGAGCAGTTCTTC. Protein product: CASSLMTGSNEQFF.

This clonotype was seen many times. The chain uses TRBV20-1 and TRBJ2-7; a possible D gene is TRBD1 (5 bases). The length of the CDR3 is 14 residues. The V end lost 6 bases, the J end lost 2 bases, and 17 bases lay between the germline ends. Germline V lookup: CDR1 DFQATT, CDR2 SNEGSKA (reference sequence). In DNA, the CDR3 is TGCAGTGCCTCGAGCAGGGCCAAACCCTACGAGCAGTACTTC. This gives the protein CSASSRAKPYEQYF.

The chain is built from TRBV7-9 and TRBJ1-3, with D perhaps matching TRBD1 (6 bases). CDR1 is SEHNR and CDR2 is FQNEAQ in the germline V gene (reference sequence). There are 17 residues in the CDR3. Trimming removed 5 bases at V and 0 bases at J, with 17 bases between. CDR3 residues: CASSGPTGFRSGNTIYF. The CDR3 DNA is TGTGCCAGCAGCGGACCCACAGGGTTTCGCTCTGGAAACACCATATATTTT.

This clonotype came up a few times. The chain links TRBV7-9 to TRBJ2-3, with D possibly being TRBD2 (6 bases). The CDR3 contains 15 residues. CDR1 and CDR2 from the germline V gene are SEHNR and FQNEAQ (reference sequence). V lost 5 bases to trimming and J lost 0 bases, with 12 bases between them. CDR3 amino acids: CASSLAGRSTDTQYF. The CDR3 coding sequence is TGTGCCAGCAGCCTGGCGGGACGCAGCACAGATACGCAGTATTTT.

For this clonotype: This could be a read error, since a much larger clone is one nucleotide away. The conserved closing phenylalanine or tryptophan is absent in this CDR3, likely reflecting a read error. The chain uses TRBV28 and TRBJ2-3; D is ambiguous. CDR3 length equals 12 residues. In germline, CDR1 is MDHEN, CDR2 SYDVKM. V was pared by 3 bases and J by 8 bases, with 9 bases between. This chain's CDR3 is CASSFVGITQYL. The CDR3 DNA is TGTGCCAGCAGTTTCGTGGGCATTACGCAGTATTTG.

This clonotype was counted ten times or more. V usage is TRBV7-8 and J usage is TRBJ2-1, with 7 nucleotides matching TRBD2. V lost 11 bases, J lost 4 bases, and 11 bases stayed unmatched. Germline V gene lookup returns CDR1 SGHVS and CDR2 FQNEAQ. This CDR3 is 14 amino acids long. The CDR3 spells CAVKGGSVYNEQFF. CDR3 sequence (DNA): TGTGCCGTCAAGGGAGGGTCAGTTTACAATGAGCAGTTCTTC.

This clonotype was seen repeatedly, ten times or more. The rearrangement joins TRBV10-3 to TRBJ1-6; D is undetermined. This CDR3 comprises 12 residues. V gave up 8 bases and J gave up 5 bases, with 7 bases separating them. Germline CDR1 is ENHRY and CDR2 is SYGVKD. The CDR3 here is CAIRGDNSPLHF. In DNA form, the CDR3 reads TGTGCCATCCGGGGAGATAATTCACCCCTCCACTTT.

This clonotype has at least ten counts. This chain links TRBV7-6 with TRBJ2-3; 15 bases agree with TRBD2. The CDR3 spans 18 residues. Germline values: CDR1 SGHVS, CDR2 FNYEAQ. V was clipped by 6 bases and J by 3 bases; unmatched bases: 10. CDR3 residues: CASSTTGTSGGPTDTQYF. Written as DNA, the CDR3 is TGTGCCAGCAGTACAACCGGGACTAGCGGGGGGCCAACAGATACGCAGTATTTT.

This clonotype showed up many times. CDR3 nucleotides: TGCAGCGTTGATGGTAGCGGCACAGATACGCAGTATTTT. Its translation is CSVDGSGTDTQYF. The chain carries TRBV29-1 and TRBJ2-3, with a tentative D call TRBD2 (5 bases). Trimming cost V 3 bases and J 1 base, with 8 bases left between them. The germline V gene encodes CDR1 SQVTM and CDR2 ANQGSEA. The CDR3 contains 13 residues.

This clonotype was detected ten times or more. The genes are TRBV12-3 or TRBV12-4 and TRBJ1-6; the D is unclear. V lost 3 bases, J lost 6 bases, and 12 bases lay in between. This CDR3 region has 15 residues. The CDR3 loop is CASSFAGVSNSPLHF. The CDR3 DNA follows: TGTGCCAGCAGTTTTGCGGGTGTCAGTAATTCACCCCTCCACTTT.

This clonotype was seen at least ten times. The chain combines TRBV28 with TRBJ1-5; TRBD1 matches 7 bases. CDR3 length: 16 residues. Germline lookup yields CDR1 MDHEN and CDR2 SYDVKM. The V and J ends lost 8 bases and 1 base, in that order; junction bases with no gene match: 11. The CDR3 protein is CASGSEGAQSNQPQHF. CDR3 nucleotides: TGTGCCAGCGGATCTGAGGGGGCGCAGAGCAATCAGCCCCAGCATTTT.

This clonotype was seen many times. V is TRBV12-3 or TRBV12-4 and J is TRBJ2-6; D call uncertain. The V and J ends lost 10 bases and 1 base respectively, with 5 bases between them. The CDR3 totals 12 residues. The CDR3 spells CATPSGANVLTF. DNA for the CDR3: TGTGCCACCCCGTCTGGGGCCAACGTCCTGACTTTC.

This clonotype was detected a few times. The genes are TRBV19 and TRBJ1-5; 7 nucleotides align to TRBD1. V trimming: 6 bases; J trimming: 2 bases; junction bases outside the gene matches: 7. Germline CDR1 LNHDA, CDR2 SQIVND (reference sequence). CDR3 size: 15 residues. Written as DNA, the CDR3 is TGTGCCAGTAGCCCCGACAGGGCAGGCAATCAGCCCCAGCATTTT. Amino acid sequence: CASSPDRAGNQPQHF.

There are a few counts of this clonotype. The chain couples TRBV7-6 to TRBJ2-1, with 7 positions matching TRBD2. With V trimmed by 2 bases and J by 4 bases, 5 bases remained unmatched. Germline V gives CDR1 SGHVS, CDR2 FNYEAQ. The CDR3 covers 15 residues. The CDR3 DNA reads as TGTGCCAGCAGCTTACTAGCGGAGACATACAATGAGCAGTTCTTC. It is translated as CASSLLAETYNEQFF.

There are many counts of this clonotype. The chain uses TRBV7-2 and TRBJ1-1; 7 nucleotides match TRBD1. The V gene's germline CDR1 is SGHTA and CDR2 FQGNSA. The CDR3 covers 15 residues. V shed 2 bases, J shed 6 bases, and the junction held 9 bases outside the gene matches. The chain's CDR3 is CASSLQKGARAEAFF. The CDR3, as DNA: TGTGCCAGCAGCTTACAGAAGGGGGCGCGCGCTGAAGCTTTCTTT.

This clonotype was recorded at least ten times. This chain's CDR3 is CASRPQVGQDGYTF. The CDR3, as DNA: TGTGCCAGCAGACCACAGGTGGGTCAGGATGGCTACACCTTC. The genes are TRBV3-1 and TRBJ1-2, with TRBD1 as a possible D gene (5 bases). Germline V gene data show CDR1 as LGHDT and CDR2 as YNNKEL (reference sequence). The CDR3 covers 14 residues. V was shortened by 6 bases and J by 6 bases, with 17 bases between the two germline ends.

This clonotype was counted many times. The chain couples TRBV12-3 or TRBV12-4 to TRBJ1-5; 9 nucleotides align to TRBD1. This CDR3 region has 13 residues. V lost 6 bases, J lost 8 bases, and 5 bases stayed unmatched. In DNA form, the CDR3 reads TGTGCCAGCAGCGACAGGGGGGATAAGCCCCAGCATTTT. Encoded protein: CASSDRGDKPQHF.

This clonotype was detected many times. The V call is TRBV15, the J call TRBJ2-1; 10 bases are a match to TRBD2. This CDR3 region has 15 residues. CDR1 is LNHNV and CDR2 is YYDKDF in the germline V gene (reference sequence). V dropped 6 bases and J dropped 7; count of bases not matched to a gene: 9. This CDR3 reads CATSLSGGKRNEQFF. As DNA, the CDR3 is TGTGCCACCAGTCTTAGCGGGGGGAAGAGGAATGAGCAGTTCTTC.

This clonotype occurred many times. The chain carries TRBV5-1 and TRBJ2-7, with 9 bases lining up with TRBD2. The CDR3 loop spans 14 amino acids. With 2 bases clipped from V and 5 bases from J, the junction kept 5 bases outside the gene matches. The germline CDR1 and CDR2 sequences are SGHRS and YFSETQ. CDR3 nucleotides: TGCGCCAGCAGCTTAAGCCCTAGCGGGGACGAGCAGTACTTC. It is translated as CASSLSPSGDEQYF.

In this sample, this clonotype turned up many times. The V and J genes are TRBV28 and TRBJ2-7; the D gene could be TRBD1 or TRBD2 (6 bases each). The V end lost 5 bases, the J end lost 0 bases, and 17 bases lay between the germline ends. Germline assignment: CDR1 MDHEN and CDR2 SYDVKM. This CDR3 is 16 amino acids long. CDR3 nucleotides: TGTGCCAGCAGTGGACTACAGGGCCTAAGCTCCTACGAGCAGTACTTC. Residues: CASSGLQGLSSYEQYF.

This clonotype was recorded at least ten times. The CDR3 DNA is TGCAGTGCTAGTCGGGTGGTCCCAGATACGCAGTATTTT. Translation gives CSASRVVPDTQYF. The gene calls are TRBV20-1 and TRBJ2-3, with unresolved D. Germline CDR1 reads DFQATT; CDR2 reads SNEGSKA (reference sequence). V dropped 3 bases and J dropped 4 bases, with 11 bases sitting between them. The CDR3 is made up of 13 amino acids.

The J gene is TRBJ2-1, the V gene TRBV14; no reliable D call. Deletions cut 1 base from V and 10 bases from J, with 11 bases between. Germline V CDR1 and CDR2: SGHDN, FVKESK. The CDR3 spans 13 residues. In DNA form, the CDR3 reads TGTGCCAGCAGCCAAGGAGGCCAAGGAGAGCAGTTCTTC. Encoded protein: CASSQGGQGEQFF.

This clonotype was seen repeatedly, ten times or more. The chain joins TRBV4-2 to TRBJ2-6; 9 bases agree with TRBD2. The CDR3 loop spans 17 amino acids. The V and J ends lost 5 bases and 0 bases, in that order; junction bases with no gene match: 5. Germline V gives CDR1 LGHNA, CDR2 YNFKEQ. CDR3 coding DNA: TGTGCCAGCAGCGTAAGCGGGGGGATCTCTGGGGCCAACGTCCTGACTTTC. Translation: CASSVSGGISGANVLTF.